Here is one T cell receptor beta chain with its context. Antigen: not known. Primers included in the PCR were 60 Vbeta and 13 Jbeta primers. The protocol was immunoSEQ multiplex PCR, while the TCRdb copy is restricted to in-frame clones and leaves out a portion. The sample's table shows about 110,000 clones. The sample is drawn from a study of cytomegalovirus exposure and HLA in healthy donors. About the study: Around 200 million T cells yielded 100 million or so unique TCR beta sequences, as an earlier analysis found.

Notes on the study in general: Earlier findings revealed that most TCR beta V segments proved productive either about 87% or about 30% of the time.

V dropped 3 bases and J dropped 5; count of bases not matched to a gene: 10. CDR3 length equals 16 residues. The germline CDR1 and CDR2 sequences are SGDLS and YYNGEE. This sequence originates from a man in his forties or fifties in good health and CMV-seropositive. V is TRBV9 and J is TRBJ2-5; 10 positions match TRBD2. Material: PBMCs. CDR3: CASSEIQAGGFETQYF. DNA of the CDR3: TGTGCCAGCAGCGAAATACAAGCGGGAGGGTTTGAGACCCAGTACTTC.